Below, 22 T cell receptor beta chains from the same sample are listed, as sequenced in a study of STAT5B mutations in CD4+ large granular lymphocyte leukemia. Profiled with immunoSEQ multiplex PCR; TCRdb holds only in-frame clones, not every one. The repertoire has around 32,000 clones, around 80% of them found once; the top ten carry 6.2%. The material sequenced was CD4+ T cells from blood buffy coats. The origin of the receptors is a human donor in good health.

This clone has only one observation. V and J are TRBV23-1 and TRBJ1-4; TRBD1 matches 9 bases. TRBV23-1 belongs to the ORF category, with a function that is uncertain. This CDR3 region has 21 residues. V trimming: 0 bases; J trimming: 1 base; junction bases outside the gene matches: 15. Here the CDR3 reads CASSQSWSTGGVCETNEKLFF. CDR3 in DNA: TGCGCCAGCAGTCAATCATGGTCAACAGGGGGCGTATGTGAAACTAATGAAAAACTGTTTTTT.

This chain uses TRBV29-1 with TRBJ1-1; 9 nucleotides line up with TRBD1. The length of the CDR3 is 12 residues. CDR1 and CDR2 from the germline V gene are SQVTM and ANQGSEA. V gave up 4 bases and J gave up 3 bases; unmatched junction bases: 0. The CDR3 nucleotides read TGCAGCGTTGGGACAGGGGACACTGAAGCTTTCTTT. It encodes CSVGTGDTEAFF.

The chain is built from TRBV19 and TRBJ1-5, with D unclear. V lost 6 bases, J lost 0 bases, and 18 bases lay in between. This CDR3 contains 17 residues. From germline, CDR1 is LNHDA and CDR2 SQIVND (reference sequence). CDR3 protein: CASSPGRPVASNQPQHF. CDR3 in DNA: TGTGCCAGTAGCCCTGGACGTCCAGTCGCTAGCAATCAGCCCCAGCATTTT. Combining the CDR3 with reference TRBV19 and TRBJ1-5 gives the whole variable domain DGGITQSPKYLFRKEGQNVTLSCEQNLNHDAMYWYRQDPGQGLRLIYYSQIVNDFQKGDIAEGYSVSREKKESFPLTVTSAQKNPTAFYLCASSPGRPVASNQPQHFGDGTRLSIL.

The chain uses TRBV6-4 and TRBJ2-7; TRBD2 matches at 10 bases. The trim removed 5 bases at V and 0 bases at J, leaving 13 bases unmatched. Germline V CDR1 and CDR2: MRHNA, SNTAGT. The CDR3 is 18 residues long. The CDR3 reads CASSRGLAGAAISYEQYV. As DNA, the CDR3 is TGTGCCAGCAGTCGCGGGCTAGCGGGGGCCGCAATCTCCTACGAGCAGTACGTC.

The CDR3 nucleotides are TGCGCCAGCAGCTTGGGGCAGGCCGCGAATAAGCAGTACTTC. Amino acid sequence: CASSLGQAANKQYF. The rearrangement uses TRBV5-1 and TRBJ2-7; no clear D gene. The CDR3 totals 14 residues. Germline V gene data show CDR1 as SGHRS and CDR2 as YFSETQ. The germline V and J ends were trimmed by 0 bases and 8 bases, with 15 bases remaining between them.

The chain couples TRBV5-1 to TRBJ2-5; D may be TRBD2 (6 bases). CDR1 is SGHRS and CDR2 is YFSETQ in the germline V gene. The CDR3 is made up of 13 amino acids. V lost 5 bases to trimming and J lost 1 base, with 9 bases between them. The CDR3 DNA reads as TGCGCCAGCAGGTTTAGCGGCCAAGAGACCCAGTACTTC. Protein: CASRFSGQETQYF. Variable domain in full (rest from reference TRBV5-1 and TRBJ2-5): KAGVTQTPRYLIKTRGQQVTLSCSPISGHRSVSWYQQTPGQGLQFLFEYFSETQRNKGNFPGRFSGRQFSNSRSEMNVSTLELGDSALYLCASRFSGQETQYFGPGTRLLVL.

The chain has TRBV27 and TRBJ1-5, with TRBD1 matching 8 bases. This CDR3 is 16 amino acids long. V trimming: 3 bases; J trimming: 4 bases; junction bases outside the gene matches: 8. Germline lookup yields CDR1 MNHEY and CDR2 SMNVEV (reference sequence). For the CDR3, the DNA is TGTGCCAGCAGTTTCTACGGACAGGGAAAAAATCAGCCCCAGCATTTT. Its protein is CASSFYGQGKNQPQHF.

The V and J genes are TRBV7-2 and TRBJ1-2, with 9 positions matching TRBD1. J lost 2 bases, V lost 5 bases, and 15 bases had no gene match. The CDR3 loop spans 18 amino acids. CDR1 is SGHTA, CDR2 FQGNSA, per germline. The chain's CDR3 is CASSPVGTGSLGNYGYTF. CDR3 DNA: TGTGCCAGCAGCCCGGTCGGGACAGGGAGCTTGGGAAACTATGGCTACACCTTC.

This clone occurred a few times. This rearrangement joins TRBV7-9 to TRBJ1-6, with TRBD1 identical over 7 bases. Per germline, CDR1 SEHNR and CDR2 FQNEAQ (reference sequence). V lost 5 bases to trimming and J lost 9 bases; unmatched junction nucleotides: 7. This CDR3 has 14 residues. CDR3 nucleotide sequence: TGTGCCAGCAGCCCAGGGGGTCTCGGTTCACCCCTCCACTTT. Protein product: CASSPGGLGSPLHF. The variable domain in full, with the rest retrieved from reference TRBV7-9 and TRBJ1-6, is DTGVSQNPRHKITKRGQNVTFRCDPISEHNRLYWYRQTLGQGPEFLTYFQNEAQLEKSRLLSDRFSAERPKGSFSTLEIQRTEQGDSAMYLCASSPGGLGSPLHFGNGTRLTVT.

This sequence joins TRBV9 and TRBJ1-6; the match to TRBD1 covers 7 bases. Trimming took 1 base from V and 9 from J; bases not matched to a gene: 4. From germline, CDR1 is SGDLS and CDR2 YYNGEE. There are 14 residues in the CDR3. In DNA form, the CDR3 reads TGTGCCAGCAGCGTAACAGGGGACGCTTCACCCCTCCACTTT. Protein: CASSVTGDASPLHF. Together with reference TRBV9 and TRBJ1-6, the CDR3 gives the full variable domain: DSGVTQTPKHLITATGQRVTLRCSPRSGDLSVYWYQQSLDQGLQFLIQYYNGEERAKGNILERFSAQQFPDLHSELNLSSLELGDSALYFCASSVTGDASPLHFGNGTRLTVT.

This clone was observed once. V is TRBV7-2 and J is TRBJ1-1, with D possibly TRBD1 on 6 matching bases. Germline CDR1 and CDR2: SGHTA and FQGNSA. The CDR3 length is 15 residues. Trimming took 5 bases from V and 6 from J, leaving 19 bases between them. CDR3 in DNA: TGTGCCAGCAGCCCCCTGGGGGCTACAACCGCTGAAGCTTTCTTT. Its protein is CASSPLGATTAEAFF.

The CDR3 region is CASSLATRQGWGTNQPQHF. CDR3 nucleotides: TGTGCCAGCAGCTTAGCGACTCGTCAGGGGTGGGGGACTAATCAGCCCCAGCATTTT. This chain joins TRBV7-9 and TRBJ1-5, with D perhaps TRBD1 (6 bases). V was cut by 0 bases and J by 4 bases, with 22 bases left in between. In germline, CDR1 is SEHNR, CDR2 FQNEAQ (reference sequence). The CDR3 consists of 19 residues.

V and J are TRBV7-2 and TRBJ2-2; D possibly corresponds to TRBD2 (7 bases). V was shortened by 1 base and J by 7 bases, with 16 bases between the two germline ends. Germline lookup yields CDR1 SGHTA and CDR2 FQGNSA. The CDR3 has 16 amino acids. CDR3 nucleotides: TGTGCCAGCAGCTTAGTTCGGGGGGCCACTAACGGGGAGCTGTTTTTT. Its protein product is CASSLVRGATNGELFF.

This chain connects TRBV4-3 to TRBJ1-4; 7 bases map to TRBD1. The junction had 3 bases not matched to a gene; V was cut back by 4 bases and J by 4 bases. The CDR3 has 14 residues. Germline V lookup: CDR1 LGHNA, CDR2 YSLEER. The CDR3 nucleotides read TGCGCCAGCAGCCCGGACAGGCTTAATGAAAAACTGTTTTTT. Its protein is CASSPDRLNEKLFF.

This clone was observed a handful of times. The chain has TRBV21-1 and TRBJ1-1. TRBV21-1 is a recognized pseudogene. This CDR3 is built from 10 residues. In nucleotides, the CDR3 is TGTGCCAGCGAGGGGACTGAAGCTTTCTTT. This sequence encodes CASEGTEAFF.

The chain combines TRBV7-2 with TRBJ1-1; 7 bases fit TRBD1. This CDR3 spans 13 amino acids. Germline-derived CDR1 and CDR2 are SGHTA and FQGNSA. After removal of 4 bases from V and 8 bases from J, the junction contained 7 bases not matched to a gene. The CDR3 DNA sequence: TGTGCCAGCAGCTCGCAGGGGGTGGCCGAAGCTTTCTTT. Translation: CASSSQGVAEAFF.

V is TRBV6-5 and J is TRBJ2-7, with unresolved D. The germline gives CDR1 MNHEY, CDR2 SVGAGI. The CDR3 contains 13 residues. V was clipped by 0 bases and J by 2 bases, with 5 bases between them. DNA for the CDR3: TGTGCCAGCAGTTACTCGATCGCCTACGAGCAGTACTTC. Encoded protein: CASSYSIAYEQYF.

The gene calls are TRBV18 and TRBJ2-1; D is possibly TRBD1 (6 bases). The CDR3 is 18 amino acids. Trimming removed 0 bases from V and 4 bases from J, with 19 bases in between. Looked up from germline, CDR1 is KGHSH and CDR2 is LQKENI. The CDR3: CASSPPIISGASYNEQFF. The CDR3, as DNA: TGTGCCAGCTCACCACCGATCATCTCAGGGGCATCGTACAATGAGCAGTTCTTC.

The rearrangement uses TRBV6-5 and TRBJ1-5; 9 bases are a match to TRBD1. Germline V CDR1 and CDR2: MNHEY, SVGAGI. This CDR3 comprises 14 residues. J was trimmed by 6 bases and V by 6 bases; bases with no gene match: 6. The CDR3 DNA reads TGTGCCAGCAGAGGGACAGGGCGAGGTCAGCCCCAGCATTTT. Protein: CASRGTGRGQPQHF.

The rearrangement joins TRBV7-9 to TRBJ2-3, with 10 positions matching TRBD1. There are 17 residues in the CDR3. CDR1 is SEHNR and CDR2 is FQNEAQ in the germline V gene (reference sequence). The junction had 11 bases not matched to a gene; V was cut back by 4 bases and J by 4 bases. Here the CDR3 DNA reads TGTGCCAGCAGCTCCCGGCCGGGACAGGGGCCTGCAGATACGCAGTATTTT. Translating it yields CASSSRPGQGPADTQYF. The full variable domain, with the rest looked up from reference TRBV7-9 and TRBJ2-3, is DTGVSQNPRHKITKRGQNVTFRCDPISEHNRLYWYRQTLGQGPEFLTYFQNEAQLEKSRLLSDRFSAERPKGSFSTLEIQRTEQGDSAMYLCASSSRPGQGPADTQYFGPGTRLTVL.

The chain links TRBV10-3 to TRBJ2-7; 8 bases align to TRBD2. The CDR3 extends over 16 amino acids. The trim removed 1 base at V and 1 base at J, leaving 6 bases unmatched. CDR1 ENHRY and CDR2 SYGVKD come from the germline V gene. The CDR3 nucleotides are TGTGCCATCAGTGAGTTGGGGATAGCGGGGTCCTACGAGCAGTACTTC. Its protein product is CAISELGIAGSYEQYF.

Only one count was recorded for this clone. The gene calls are TRBV5-4 and TRBJ2-7, with D possibly called TRBD1 or TRBD2 (6 bases each). Trimming cost V 3 bases and J 2 bases, with 12 bases left between them. Per the germline V gene, CDR1 is SGHNT and CDR2 is YYREEE (reference sequence). This CDR3 region has 14 residues. CDR3 loop: CASSWERGPYEQYF. As DNA, the CDR3 is TGTGCCAGCAGCTGGGAACGGGGGCCCTACGAGCAGTACTTC.